The 4 T cell receptor beta chains presented below share a single source sample, sequenced in a study of blood T cell repertoires in COVID-19 (dated by TCRdb to about 2020). To prepare the library, the immunoSEQ multiplex PCR assay was applied. Entries here come from immuneACCESS through TCRdb and include only in-frame sequences with V and J called. Some clones fail to appear in such tables; in the studies checked, an unresolved V gene covers under half of the shortfall, and the cause of the remainder is unknown. In all, the sample holds some 220,000 clones, and almost 85% of those were seen once. Of the sample, roughly 4% falls within the top ten clones. Material for sequencing was peripheral blood. All receptors come from a man aged 45-65 years with acute or convalescent COVID-19.

This clone has only a few counts. The CDR3 DNA reads as TGTGCCAGCAGTCCCCCCCTCGGGACTAGAGGGACCCGGGGAGATACGCAGTATTTT. Amino acid sequence: CASSPPLGTRGTRGDTQYF. The J gene is TRBJ2-3, the V gene TRBV28; 8 bases are shared with TRBD2. The CDR3 loop spans 19 amino acids. V lost 5 bases, J lost 5 bases, and 21 bases stayed unmatched. The germline V gene encodes CDR1 MDHEN and CDR2 SYDVKM.

This clone was seen only a few times. The J gene is TRBJ2-7, the V gene TRBV18; D is undetermined. Germline V gives CDR1 KGHSH, CDR2 LQKENI. There are 14 residues in the CDR3. V was trimmed by 2 bases and J by 0 bases, leaving 8 bases between them. CDR3: CASSPGLLSYEQYF. CDR3 nucleotide sequence: TGTGCCAGCTCACCAGGGCTACTCTCCTACGAGCAGTACTTC. The full variable domain, in which reference TRBV18 and TRBJ2-7 provide the parts outside the CDR3, is NAGVMQNPRHLVRRRGQEARLRCSPMKGHSHVYWYRQLPEEGLKFMVYLQKENIIDESGMPKERFSAEFPKEGPSILRIQQVVRGDSAAYFCASSPGLLSYEQYFGPGTRLTVT.

This chain connects TRBV10-3 to TRBJ2-3, with TRBD2 matching 8 bases. Germline lookup yields CDR1 ENHRY and CDR2 SYGVKD. V dropped 4 bases and J dropped 1; count of bases not matched to a gene: 13. The CDR3 contains 18 residues. The CDR3 nucleotides are TGTGCCATCAGTGGGATCCTAGCGGGTCTAAGGGGCACAGATACGCAGTATTTT. It is translated as CAISGILAGLRGTDTQYF.

This clone has just one count. The chain has TRBV2 and TRBJ2-1; no clear D. V lost 7 bases and J lost 8, with 18 bases in between. The germline V gene has CDR1 SNHLY and CDR2 FYNNEI. This CDR3 comprises 14 residues. CDR3 sequence reads: CASTLGLPTDEQFF. Here the CDR3 DNA reads TGTGCCAGCACTCTGGGCCTACCCACAGATGAGCAGTTCTTC.